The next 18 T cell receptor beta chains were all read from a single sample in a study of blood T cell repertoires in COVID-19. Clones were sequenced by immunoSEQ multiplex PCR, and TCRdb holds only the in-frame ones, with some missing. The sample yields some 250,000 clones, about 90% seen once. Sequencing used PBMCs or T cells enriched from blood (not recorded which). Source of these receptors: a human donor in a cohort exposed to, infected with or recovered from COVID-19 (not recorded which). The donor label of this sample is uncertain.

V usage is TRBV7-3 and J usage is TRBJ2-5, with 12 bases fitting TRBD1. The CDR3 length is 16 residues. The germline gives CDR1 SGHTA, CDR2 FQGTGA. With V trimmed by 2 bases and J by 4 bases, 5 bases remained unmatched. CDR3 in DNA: TGTGCCAGCAGCTTAGGTCGGGACAGGGGGCGAGAGACCCAGTACTTC. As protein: CASSLGRDRGRETQYF.

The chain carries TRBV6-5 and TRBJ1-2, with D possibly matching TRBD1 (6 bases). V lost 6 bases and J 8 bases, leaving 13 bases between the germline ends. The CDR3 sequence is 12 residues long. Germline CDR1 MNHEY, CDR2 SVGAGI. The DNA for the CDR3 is TGTGCCAGCAGGACACAGGGTACGGGCTACACCTTC. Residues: CASRTQGTGYTF.

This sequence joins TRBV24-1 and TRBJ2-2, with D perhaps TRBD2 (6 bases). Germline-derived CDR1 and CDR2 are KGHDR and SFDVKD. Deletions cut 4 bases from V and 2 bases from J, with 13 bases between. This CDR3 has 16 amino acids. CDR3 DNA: TGTGCCACCAGTGACTGGCAGGGAGGTAACACCGGGGAGCTGTTTTTT. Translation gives CATSDWQGGNTGELFF.

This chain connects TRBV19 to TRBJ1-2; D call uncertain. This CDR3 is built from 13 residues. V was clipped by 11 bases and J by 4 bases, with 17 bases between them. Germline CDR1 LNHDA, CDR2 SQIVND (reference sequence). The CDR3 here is CAPEWEESYGYTF. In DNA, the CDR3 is TGTGCCCCGGAGTGGGAGGAATCCTATGGCTACACCTTC. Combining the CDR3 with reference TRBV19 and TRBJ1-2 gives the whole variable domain DGGITQSPKYLFRKEGQNVTLSCEQNLNHDAMYWYRQDPGQGLRLIYYSQIVNDFQKGDIAEGYSVSREKKESFPLTVTSAQKNPTAFYLCAPEWEESYGYTFGSGTRLTVV.

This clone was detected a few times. Here the CDR3 reads CASSLMGGGEKLFF. The DNA of the CDR3 is TGTGCCAGCAGCTTAATGGGGGGTGGAGAAAAACTGTTTTTT. V is TRBV7-9 and J is TRBJ1-4; a weak D match, TRBD1 (5 bases). The CDR3 spans 14 residues. V was shortened by 2 bases and J by 8 bases, with 12 bases between the two germline ends. Germline lookup yields CDR1 SEHNR and CDR2 FQNEAQ (reference sequence).

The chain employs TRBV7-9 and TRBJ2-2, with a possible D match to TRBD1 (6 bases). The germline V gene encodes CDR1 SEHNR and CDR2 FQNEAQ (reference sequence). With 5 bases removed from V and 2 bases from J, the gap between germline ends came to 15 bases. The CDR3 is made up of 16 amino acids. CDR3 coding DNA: TGTGCCAGCAGCCCGTGGGACATCGAAAACACCGGGGAGCTGTTTTTT. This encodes CASSPWDIENTGELFF.

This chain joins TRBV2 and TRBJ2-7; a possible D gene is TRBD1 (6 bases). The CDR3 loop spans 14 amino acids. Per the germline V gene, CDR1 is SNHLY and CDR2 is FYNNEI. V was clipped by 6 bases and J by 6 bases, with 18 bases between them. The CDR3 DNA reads TGTGCCAGCAGCCAAAACTTACAGGGATCCGAGCAGTACTTC. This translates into CASSQNLQGSEQYF. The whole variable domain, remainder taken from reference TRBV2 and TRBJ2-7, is EPEVTQTPSHQVTQMGQEVILRCVPISNHLYFYWYRQILGQKVEFLVSFYNNEISEKSEIFDDQFSVERPDGSNFTLKIRSTKLEDSAMYFCASSQNLQGSEQYFGPGTRLTVT.

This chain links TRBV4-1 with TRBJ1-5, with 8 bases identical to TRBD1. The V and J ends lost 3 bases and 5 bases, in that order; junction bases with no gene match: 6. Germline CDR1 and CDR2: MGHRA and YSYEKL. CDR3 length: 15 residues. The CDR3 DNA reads TGCGCCAGCAGCCAGTGGACAGGGCTTGATCAGCCCCAGCATTTT. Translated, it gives CASSQWTGLDQPQHF.

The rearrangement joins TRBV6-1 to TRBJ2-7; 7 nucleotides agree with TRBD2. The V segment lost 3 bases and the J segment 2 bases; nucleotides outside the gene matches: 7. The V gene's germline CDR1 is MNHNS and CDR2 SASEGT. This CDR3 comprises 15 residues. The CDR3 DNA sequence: TGTGCCAGCAGTGATTGGCCTAGCGGAACCTACGAGCAGTACTTC. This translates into CASSDWPSGTYEQYF.

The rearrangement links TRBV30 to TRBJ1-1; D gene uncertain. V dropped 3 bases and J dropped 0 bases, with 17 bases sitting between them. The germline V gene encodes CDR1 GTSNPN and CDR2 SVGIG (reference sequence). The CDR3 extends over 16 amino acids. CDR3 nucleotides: TGTGCCTGGAGAGCACATCTCCGGGAAATGAACACTGAAGCTTTCTTT. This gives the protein CAWRAHLREMNTEAFF.

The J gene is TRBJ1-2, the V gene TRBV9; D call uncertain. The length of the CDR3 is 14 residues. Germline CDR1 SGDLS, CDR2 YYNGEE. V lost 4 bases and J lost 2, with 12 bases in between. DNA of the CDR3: TGTGCCAGCAGCCAAACAGAATACAACTATGGCTACACCTTC. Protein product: CASSQTEYNYGYTF.

The CDR3 nucleotides are TGTGCCAGCAGCCAAGCCACCCCAACAACAGATACGCAGTATTTT. Translated, it gives CASSQATPTTDTQYF. The rearrangement uses TRBV14 and TRBJ2-3; D not resolved. The V end was cut by 1 base, the J end by 3 bases, with 11 bases between. This CDR3 region has 15 residues. In germline, CDR1 is SGHDN, CDR2 FVKESK.

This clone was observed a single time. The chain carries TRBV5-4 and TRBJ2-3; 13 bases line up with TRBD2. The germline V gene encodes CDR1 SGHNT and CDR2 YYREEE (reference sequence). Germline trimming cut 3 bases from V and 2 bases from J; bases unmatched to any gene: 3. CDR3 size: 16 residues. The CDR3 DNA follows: TGTGCCAGCAGCTCGGGACTAGCGGGAACCACAGATACGCAGTATTTT. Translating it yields CASSSGLAGTTDTQYF.

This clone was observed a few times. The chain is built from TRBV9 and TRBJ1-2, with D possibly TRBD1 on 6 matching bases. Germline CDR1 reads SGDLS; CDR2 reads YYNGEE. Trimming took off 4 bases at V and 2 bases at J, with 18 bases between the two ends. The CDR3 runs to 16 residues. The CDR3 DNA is TGTGCCAGCAGCCCATGGGGGCAGGGGATAAACTATGGCTACACCTTC. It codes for CASSPWGQGINYGYTF.

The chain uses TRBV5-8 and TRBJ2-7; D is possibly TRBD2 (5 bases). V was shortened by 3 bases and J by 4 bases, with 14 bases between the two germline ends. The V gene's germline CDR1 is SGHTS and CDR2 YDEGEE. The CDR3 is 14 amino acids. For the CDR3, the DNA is TGTGCCAGCAGCTCGGCAGGAAGGGAGTACGAGCAGTACTTC. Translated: CASSSAGREYEQYF.

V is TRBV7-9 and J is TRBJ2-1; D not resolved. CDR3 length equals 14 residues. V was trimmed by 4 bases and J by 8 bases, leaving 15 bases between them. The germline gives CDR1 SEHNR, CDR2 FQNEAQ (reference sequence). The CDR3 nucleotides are TGTGCCAGCAGCTACTACCCCCAGTGGGATGAGCAGTTCTTC. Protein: CASSYYPQWDEQFF. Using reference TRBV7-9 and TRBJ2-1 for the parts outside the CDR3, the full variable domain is DTGVSQNPRHKITKRGQNVTFRCDPISEHNRLYWYRQTLGQGPEFLTYFQNEAQLEKSRLLSDRFSAERPKGSFSTLEIQRTEQGDSAMYLCASSYYPQWDEQFFGPGTRLTVL.

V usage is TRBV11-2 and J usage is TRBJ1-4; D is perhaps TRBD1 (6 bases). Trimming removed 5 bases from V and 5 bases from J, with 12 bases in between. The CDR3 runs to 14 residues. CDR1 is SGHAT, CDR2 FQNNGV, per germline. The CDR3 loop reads CASSPSGENEKLFF. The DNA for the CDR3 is TGTGCCAGCAGCCCCTCAGGGGAGAATGAAAAACTGTTTTTT. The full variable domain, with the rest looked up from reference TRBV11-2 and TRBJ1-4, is EAGVAQSPRYKIIEKRQSVAFWCNPISGHATLYWYQQILGQGPKLLIQFQNNGVVDDSQLPKDRFSAERLKGVDSTLKIQPAKLEDSAVYLCASSPSGENEKLFFGSGTQLSVL.

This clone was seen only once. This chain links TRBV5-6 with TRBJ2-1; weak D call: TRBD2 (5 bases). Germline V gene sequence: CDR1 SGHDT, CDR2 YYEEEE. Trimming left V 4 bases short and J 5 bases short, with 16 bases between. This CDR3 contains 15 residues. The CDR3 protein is CASSLDGLPHNEQFF. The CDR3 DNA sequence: TGTGCCAGCAGCCTGGACGGACTTCCTCACAATGAGCAGTTCTTC.